The sequence of this T cell receptor (beta chain) was determined in a study of OX40 agonist ivuxolimab in advanced cancers. Trimming took 3 bases from V and 0 from J, leaving 18 bases between them. Germline assignment: CDR1 SEHNR and CDR2 FQNEAQ (reference sequence). The CDR3 runs to 18 residues. This clone showed up just once. The data were produced by immunoSEQ multiplex PCR, yet TCRdb's version contains in-frame clones alone and is incomplete. Found here are tens of thousands of clones, 75% to 85% of them singletons; the top ten hold approximately 8%. The rearrangement joins TRBV7-9 to TRBJ2-1; D possibly corresponds to TRBD1 (6 bases). The clonotype originates from an adult with an advanced solid tumor such as melanoma, head and neck, liver or kidney cancer. The material was CD4+ or CD8+ T cells sorted from blood, obtained in a trial of the OX40 agonist ivuxolimab. CDR3: CASSFQGSFQSSYNEQFF. CDR3 in DNA: TGTGCCAGCAGCTTCCAGGGGAGTTTCCAGAGCTCCTACAATGAGCAGTTCTTC.